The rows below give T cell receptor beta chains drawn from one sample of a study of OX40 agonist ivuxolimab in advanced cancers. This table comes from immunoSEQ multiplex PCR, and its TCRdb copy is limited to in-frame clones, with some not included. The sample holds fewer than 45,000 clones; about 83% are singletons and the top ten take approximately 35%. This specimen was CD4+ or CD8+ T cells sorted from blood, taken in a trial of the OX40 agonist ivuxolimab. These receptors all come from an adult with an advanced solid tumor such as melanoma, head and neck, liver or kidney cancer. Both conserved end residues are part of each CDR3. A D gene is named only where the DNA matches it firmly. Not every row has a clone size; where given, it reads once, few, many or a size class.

CDR3nt: TGTGCCAGCAGCCAGAAAAAATACGAGCAGTACTTC
CDR3aa: CASSQKKYEQYF
j_gene: TRBJ2-7
abundance: NA
d_gene: NA
v_gene: TRBV2

CDR3nt: TGTGCCAGCAGTTTAAGGATAGGGAAGGATGAAAAACTGTTTTTT
CDR3aa: CASSLRIGKDEKLFF
j_gene: TRBJ1-4
abundance: NA
d_gene: NA
v_gene: TRBV27

CDR3nt: TGTGCCAGCAGCTTAGACCCGCTAGCGGGGATGGATACGCAGTATTTT
CDR3aa: CASSLDPLAGMDTQYF
j_gene: TRBJ2-3
abundance: NA
d_gene: TRBD2
v_gene: TRBV7-2

CDR3nt: TGTGCCAGCAGCGGGACGAGGGGGAGCACTGAAGCTTTCTTT
CDR3aa: CASSGTRGSTEAFF
j_gene: TRBJ1-1
abundance: NA
d_gene: NA
v_gene: TRBV2

CDR3nt: TGTGCCAGCAGCGCATCCGGGTCTTACGGAAACACCATATATTTT
CDR3aa: CASSASGSYGNTIYF
j_gene: TRBJ1-3
abundance: NA
d_gene: NA
v_gene: TRBV9

CDR3nt: TGTGCCAGCAGCCGCACAGGGGGCAGTTCCTACGAGCAGTACTTC
CDR3aa: CASSRTGGSSYEQYF
j_gene: TRBJ2-7
abundance: NA
d_gene: TRBD1
v_gene: TRBV4-2

CDR3nt: TGTGCCAGCGGAAGTCAGTCCGGGGGGACCCAGTACTTC
CDR3aa: CASGSQSGGTQYF
j_gene: TRBJ2-5
abundance: few
d_gene: NA
v_gene: TRBV2

CDR3nt: TGTGCCAGCAGCTCCCACGCGACCACTGAAGCTTTCTTT
CDR3aa: CASSSHATTEAFF
j_gene: TRBJ1-1
abundance: once
d_gene: NA
v_gene: TRBV7-9

CDR3nt: TGTGCCAGCAGCCAAAAGCGGGAGGGTTACAATGAGCAGTTCTTC
CDR3aa: CASSQKREGYNEQFF
j_gene: TRBJ2-1
abundance: NA
d_gene: TRBD2
v_gene: TRBV4-2

CDR3nt: TGCGCCAGCAGCGGTAGCGGGCGCTTCACAGATACGCAGTATTTT
CDR3aa: CASSGSGRFTDTQYF
j_gene: TRBJ2-3
abundance: NA
d_gene: TRBD2
v_gene: TRBV5-1

CDR3nt: TGTGCCAGCAGCTCAGGGGGCGGCCTCACCTACGAGCAGTACTTC
CDR3aa: CASSSGGGLTYEQYF
j_gene: TRBJ2-7
abundance: once
d_gene: TRBD1
v_gene: TRBV5-5

CDR3nt: TGTGCCAGCAGCGCGACGGACGGGGGTGGCTACACCTTC
CDR3aa: CASSATDGGGYTF
j_gene: TRBJ1-2
abundance: NA
d_gene: NA
v_gene: TRBV7-9

CDR3nt: TGCGCCAGCAGCTTGGATAGCGGGGGGGCCCGGGATACGCAGTATTTT
CDR3aa: CASSLDSGGARDTQYF
j_gene: TRBJ2-3
abundance: NA
d_gene: TRBD2
v_gene: TRBV5-1

CDR3nt: TGTGCCAGCAGTGAAAATTTCTTAGCAGGGGGCTATGGCTACACCTTC
CDR3aa: CASSENFLAGGYGYTF
j_gene: TRBJ1-2
abundance: NA
d_gene: TRBD1
v_gene: TRBV6-1

CDR3nt: TGTGCCTGGAGTTCCGGGGGGAGTCAGCCCCAGCATTTT
CDR3aa: CAWSSGGSQPQHF
j_gene: TRBJ1-5
abundance: NA
d_gene: NA
v_gene: TRBV30